These 23 T cell receptor beta chains share one sample of origin, sequenced in a study of T cells in Graves' hyperthyroidism and ophthalmopathy. TCR beta CDR3 sequences were amplified from RNA transcripts. In the first-round RT-PCR of the TCR CDR3, the HTBI primer set was used. Each CDR3 protein is one row after TCRdb ran MiXCR on the multiplex PCR reads. The profile shows 300,000 to 450,000 distinct CDR3 sequences, roughly 13% of them singletons. Sequenced sample: blood. The receptors shown here come from a man aged 30-40 years with Graves' hyperthyroidism that later progressed to Graves' ophthalmopathy.

With regard to this clonotype: A read error may explain this, as a much larger clone is one base away. The rearrangement uses TRBV29-1 and TRBJ1-2, with D hard to call. CDR1 is SQVTM, CDR2 ANQGSEA, per germline. The CDR3 contains 11 residues. V was trimmed by 2 bases and J by 3 bases, leaving 4 bases between them. The CDR3 DNA sequence: TGCAGCGTTGAACAGGACTATGGCTACACCTTC. It translates to CSVEQDYGYTF.

This clonotype was detected ten times or more. The chain combines TRBV7-9 with TRBJ2-5; no clear D gene. This CDR3 comprises 12 residues. The V gene lost 5 bases and the J gene lost 5 bases, with 9 bases spanning the gap. Germline CDR1 SEHNR, CDR2 FQNEAQ (reference sequence). CDR3 nucleotide sequence: TGTGCCAGCAGCACCATTTCGGAGACCCAGTACTTC. Translation: CASSTISETQYF.

Many counts were recorded for this clonotype. This sequence joins TRBV20-1 and TRBJ2-3, with a weak D call TRBD2 (5 bases). This CDR3 has 13 residues. Trimming stripped 6 bases from V and 1 base from J, with 11 bases between. CDR1 and CDR2 from the germline V gene are DFQATT and SNEGSKA (reference sequence). In nucleotides, the CDR3 is TGCAGTGCCGTTAAGGGAGGCACAGATACGCAGTATTTT. This encodes CSAVKGGTDTQYF.

The V call is TRBV25-1, the J call TRBJ1-2; 7 bases align to TRBD1. There are 13 residues in the CDR3. Germline lookup yields CDR1 MGHDK and CDR2 SYGVNS. V gave up 2 bases and J gave up 4 bases; unmatched junction bases: 1. CDR3: CASSEGTAYGYTF. The CDR3 DNA is TGTGCCAGCAGTGAAGGGACAGCCTATGGCTACACCTTC.

This clonotype was counted only a few times. J is TRBJ2-2 and V is TRBV15, with 7 nucleotides matching TRBD1. Looked up from germline, CDR1 is LNHNV and CDR2 is YYDKDF (reference sequence). V lost 5 bases and J lost 7; bases outside the gene matches: 10. The CDR3 loop spans 15 amino acids. CDR3 in amino acids: CATSGFDRAGGELFF. The DNA for the CDR3 is TGTGCCACCAGCGGGTTTGACAGGGCTGGCGGGGAGCTGTTTTTT.

This clonotype has ten or more counts. The V call is TRBV12-3 or TRBV12-4, the J call TRBJ1-1; 11 bases fit TRBD1. V lost 4 bases to trimming and J lost 8 bases; unmatched junction nucleotides: 6. The CDR3 runs 14 residues. The CDR3 spells CASSSRTGGTEAFF. In DNA form, the CDR3 reads TGTGCCAGCAGTTCCAGGACAGGGGGCACCGAAGCTTTCTTT.

This clonotype appeared many times. The rearrangement joins TRBV6-1 to TRBJ2-7, with a weak D call TRBD2 (6 bases). V dropped 5 bases and J dropped 7 bases, with 15 bases sitting between them. Germline V gene lookup returns CDR1 MNHNS and CDR2 SASEGT. This CDR3 region has 13 residues. The CDR3 nucleotides read TGTGCCAGCAGTCCCCGGGAGAAGGGGGAGCAGTACTTC. Residues: CASSPREKGEQYF.

A note on this clonotype: This clone may be a read error of a much larger clone one base away. The rearrangement joins TRBV12-3 or TRBV12-4 to TRBJ1-6; 7 bases fit TRBD1. This CDR3 has 15 residues. After removal of 8 bases from V and 5 bases from J, the junction contained 9 bases not matched to a gene. In DNA, the CDR3 is TGTGCCAGCGGTGTCCGGACAGGAAATAATTCACCCCTCCACTTT. As protein: CASGVRTGNNSPLHF.

This clonotype was counted between two and nine times. The rearrangement links TRBV25-1 to TRBJ1-1; 7 nucleotides align to TRBD1. Germline CDR1 reads MGHDK; CDR2 reads SYGVNS. V trimming: 6 bases; J trimming: 11 bases; junction bases outside the gene matches: 12. The CDR3 covers 13 residues. Written as DNA, the CDR3 is TGTGCCAGCAGCCAAGCCTCGACAGGGCGGGCTTTCTTT. This encodes CASSQASTGRAFF.

This clonotype was counted only a few times. Likely a read error: the CDR3 ends without its conserved phenylalanine or tryptophan. The chain couples TRBV11-3 to TRBJ1-1; D unclear. Trimming took off 2 bases at V and 0 bases at J, with 7 bases between the two ends. Germline assignment: CDR1 SGHNT and CDR2 YENEEA. CDR3 length: 14 amino acids. The CDR3 region is CASSLPVMNTEAFL. The CDR3 DNA reads TGTGCCAGCAGCTTACCGGTTATGAACACTGAAGCTTTCCTT.

In this sample, this clonotype turned up a few times. The V call is TRBV6-1, the J call TRBJ1-1; D gene ambiguous. CDR3 length equals 14 residues. With 8 bases removed from V and 4 bases from J, the gap between germline ends came to 17 bases. The germline V gene has CDR1 MNHNS and CDR2 SASEGT. The chain's CDR3 is CASGLQSRGTEAFF. DNA for the CDR3: TGTGCCAGCGGCCTCCAGAGTCGGGGCACTGAAGCTTTCTTT.

This clonotype came up many times. V is TRBV28 and J is TRBJ1-5, with unresolved D. There are 13 residues in the CDR3. Trimming stripped 2 bases from V and 4 bases from J, with 6 bases between. Germline lookup yields CDR1 MDHEN and CDR2 SYDVKM. This CDR3 reads CASSLMGNQPQHF. DNA for the CDR3: TGTGCCAGCAGTTTAATGGGAAATCAGCCCCAGCATTTT.

This clonotype was seen many times. The chain links TRBV7-6 to TRBJ2-7; D is unclear. Trimming cost V 2 bases and J 5 bases, with 10 bases left between them. Germline V lookup: CDR1 SGHVS, CDR2 FNYEAQ. There are 13 residues in the CDR3. The CDR3 DNA follows: TGTGCCAGCAGCTTAAACCCAACGGACGAGCAGTACTTC. Its protein is CASSLNPTDEQYF.

This clonotype was recorded at least ten times. The V gene is TRBV13, the J gene TRBJ2-1; 8 positions agree with TRBD2. Germline trimming cut 2 bases from V and 5 bases from J; bases unmatched to any gene: 11. Germline CDR1 PRHDT, CDR2 FYEKMQ (reference sequence). The CDR3 sequence is 17 residues long. As DNA, the CDR3 is TGTGCCAGCAGCTTAAGTGGGGCGGGGGGTCTCCACAATGAGCAGTTCTTC. Translated, it gives CASSLSGAGGLHNEQFF.

This clonotype was observed at least ten times. The chain has TRBV28 and TRBJ1-5; D might be TRBD1 (6 bases). Between the trimmed V and J ends, which lost 7 bases and 1 base, there was a span of 14 bases. CDR1 and CDR2 from the germline V gene are MDHEN and SYDVKM. The CDR3 loop spans 15 amino acids. The CDR3 region has the DNA TGTGCCAGCATTCGAAGGGGGATAAGCAATCAGCCCCAGCATTTT. Amino acid sequence: CASIRRGISNQPQHF.

This chain uses TRBV11-3 with TRBJ2-7; 9 bases agree with TRBD2. CDR3 length equals 15 residues. Germline assignment: CDR1 SGHNT and CDR2 YENEEA. J was trimmed by 3 bases and V by 5 bases; bases with no gene match: 8. The CDR3: CASSIRSGGSYEQYF. The CDR3, as DNA: TGTGCCAGCAGCATACGTAGCGGGGGAAGCTACGAGCAGTACTTC.

This clonotype came up many times. The chain has TRBV7-2 and TRBJ1-1; D might be TRBD1 (5 bases). There are 14 residues in the CDR3. Trimming took 0 bases from V and 11 from J, leaving 16 bases between them. The germline V gene has CDR1 SGHTA and CDR2 FQGNSA. The CDR3 here is CASSLALEGLGAFF. As DNA, the CDR3 is TGTGCCAGCAGCTTAGCGCTCGAGGGGCTCGGGGCTTTCTTT.

Ten or more counts support this clonotype. V is TRBV10-3 and J is TRBJ1-1, with 7 bases matching TRBD1. From germline, CDR1 is ENHRY and CDR2 SYGVKD. This CDR3 comprises 14 residues. J lost 1 base, V lost 7 bases, and 6 bases had no gene match. CDR3 sequence (DNA): TGTGCCATCACTCGGGACAGCCAGAACACTGAAGCTTTCTTT. As protein: CAITRDSQNTEAFF.

This clonotype was counted between two and nine times. The CDR3 DNA follows: TGTGCCAGCAGGACCGACAGGGGGCGATCTAATGAAAAACTGTTTTTT. The encoded protein is CASRTDRGRSNEKLFF. The chain couples TRBV6-1 to TRBJ1-4, with 10 bases aligning to TRBD1. Losses at the gene ends were 6 bases for V and 3 bases for J; bases not matched to a gene: 7. Germline values: CDR1 MNHNS, CDR2 SASEGT. CDR3 length: 16 amino acids.

This clonotype has a handful of counts. A much larger clone is a single base away; this may be a read error. The chain carries TRBV11-2 and TRBJ2-1; D is uncertain. From germline, CDR1 is SGHAT and CDR2 FQNNGV. Trimming took off 4 bases at V and 4 bases at J, with 11 bases between the two ends. The CDR3 runs to 14 residues. CDR3 in DNA: TGTGCCAGCAGCTCAATCGTAGTGTACAATGAGCAGTTCTTC. The encoded protein is CASSSIVVYNEQFF.

This chain uses TRBV6-1 with TRBJ2-7; D call uncertain. Germline CDR1 and CDR2: MNHNS and SASEGT. The CDR3 is made up of 14 amino acids. V lost 6 bases, J lost 5 bases, and 17 bases lay in between. CDR3 in amino acids: CASRRTDPFDEQYF. DNA for the CDR3: TGTGCCAGCAGGCGGACGGATCCCTTCGACGAGCAGTACTTC.

This clonotype came up many times. This rearrangement joins TRBV12-3 or TRBV12-4 to TRBJ1-5; D is ambiguous. The CDR3 loop spans 13 amino acids. The ends were cut back, 7 bases at V and 7 bases at J, with 14 bases in the middle. Here the CDR3 DNA reads TGTGCCAGCACTCGTACAGTGGGCCAGCCCCAGCATTTT. It specifies CASTRTVGQPQHF.

The chain has TRBV18 and TRBJ2-1, with D perhaps matching TRBD2 (6 bases). This CDR3 has 13 residues. From germline, CDR1 is KGHSH and CDR2 LQKENI. V lost 1 base and J 8 bases, leaving 9 bases between the germline ends. CDR3 DNA: TGTGCCAGCTCACCACAGACTAGGGATGAGCAGTTCTTC. As protein: CASSPQTRDEQFF.